These 9 T cell receptor beta chains were sequenced from one sample in a study of shared clonotypes between healthy human individuals. Naive-designated CD8 cells lacked CD45RO, were positively enriched for CCR7, and omitted terminally differentiated effector memory CD45RA+ cells. The assay was immunoSEQ multiplex PCR, and TCRdb's table has in-frame clones only and misses some. Of roughly 2,000,000 clones listed, about 94% are singletons. The sample taken for sequencing was naive CD8+ T cells from PBMCs. The receptors come from a man between 18 and 35 years old in good health. Some clones in this sample may be carry-over from other donors' samples.

This chain connects TRBV2 to TRBJ2-1; TRBD2 agrees at 7 bases. Germline CDR1 and CDR2: SNHLY and FYNNEI. The J segment lost 3 bases and the V segment lost 6 bases, leaving 8 bases of the junction unmatched. The CDR3 length is 15 residues. CDR3: CASSSSGGFYNEQFF. DNA for the CDR3: TGTGCCAGCAGCTCCTCGGGGGGTTTCTACAATGAGCAGTTCTTC.

The CDR3, as DNA: TGTGCCAGCAGCTTATACCGCGGGAGGAGTTACAATGAGCAGTTCTTC. This codes for CASSLYRGRSYNEQFF. The rearrangement links TRBV11-2 to TRBJ2-1; 8 nucleotides match TRBD2. The CDR3 covers 16 residues. V gave up 2 bases and J gave up 4 bases; unmatched junction bases: 7. Looked up from germline, CDR1 is SGHAT and CDR2 is FQNNGV.

This rearrangement joins TRBV7-8 to TRBJ2-1, with TRBD2 matching 7 bases. Unmatched junction bases numbered 10, after V lost 8 bases and J lost 0 bases. The CDR3 is made up of 16 amino acids. Germline CDR1 SGHVS, CDR2 FQNEAQ. The CDR3 reads CASFTLAVPSYNEQFF. Here the CDR3 DNA reads TGTGCCAGCTTTACCCTAGCGGTCCCCTCCTACAATGAGCAGTTCTTC.

The gene calls are TRBV4-1 and TRBJ2-2, with 9 bases that match TRBD1. Per the germline V gene, CDR1 is MGHRA and CDR2 is YSYEKL. The CDR3 consists of 17 residues. V shed 2 bases and J 4 bases; nucleotides not matched to a gene: 8. The CDR3 DNA reads TGCGCCAGCAGCCAACCCACGGGACAGGGAATCACCGGGGAGCTGTTTTTT. This codes for CASSQPTGQGITGELFF.

The table lists this clone with a count of one. In DNA form, the CDR3 reads TGTGCCAGCAGCTCGTCGACAGGGGGGGATGAAGCTTTCTTT. Protein: CASSSSTGGDEAFF. The rearrangement joins TRBV13 to TRBJ1-1, with 9 bases aligning to TRBD1. The CDR3 extends over 14 amino acids. Looked up from germline, CDR1 is PRHDT and CDR2 is FYEKMQ (reference sequence). J lost 7 bases, V lost 4 bases, and 7 bases had no gene match.

The sample holds a few counts of this clone. The gene calls are TRBV10-3 and TRBJ1-1, with D perhaps TRBD1 (5 bases). This CDR3 has 13 amino acids. The germline gives CDR1 ENHRY, CDR2 SYGVKD. V lost 7 bases, J lost 3 bases, and 12 bases lay in between. The CDR3, as DNA: TGTGCCATCACCGGCAGGGAGGACACTGAAGCTTTCTTT. Translating gives CAITGREDTEAFF.

The chain employs TRBV19 and TRBJ1-5, with no clear D. CDR1 LNHDA and CDR2 SQIVND come from the germline V gene (reference sequence). V was cut by 5 bases and J by 6 bases, with 11 bases left in between. This CDR3 spans 13 amino acids. This CDR3 reads CASSWAGVQPQHF. The CDR3 DNA is TGTGCCAGTAGTTGGGCCGGCGTTCAGCCCCAGCATTTT.

This clone was counted only a few times. The sample contains more than one DNA sequence encoding this CDR3. This sequence joins TRBV5-1 and TRBJ1-1, with 9 bases matching TRBD1. CDR3 size: 14 residues. Germline V CDR1 and CDR2: SGHRS, YFSETQ. After removal of 1 base from V and 2 bases from J, the junction contained 0 bases not matched to a gene. CDR3 region: CASSLTGGNTEAFF. The CDR3 DNA follows: TGCGCCAGCAGCTTGACAGGGGGCAACACTGAAGCTTTCTTT.

This sequence joins TRBV10-3 and TRBJ1-5, with D possibly TRBD1 on 6 matching bases. The V end lost 11 bases, the J end lost 3 bases, and 11 bases lay between the germline ends. The CDR3 runs 12 residues. The germline V gene encodes CDR1 ENHRY and CDR2 SYGVKD. The CDR3 sequence: CAAGVFNQPQHF. The DNA for the CDR3 is TGTGCCGCAGGGGTTTTCAATCAGCCCCAGCATTTT.